This T cell receptor beta chain was documented in a study of blood T cell repertoires in COVID-19. Using immunoSEQ multiplex PCR, the repertoire was profiled, and TCRdb retains in-frame clones only, with some absent. Counted here are 95,000 to 150,000 clones, around 81% occurring once; the ten biggest clones make up about 10%. Material for sequencing was peripheral blood. This TCR was recovered from a man in his 60s with acute or convalescent COVID-19.

This CDR3 reads CASSQENRGNGYTF. CDR3 bases: TGTGCCAGCAGCCAAGAAAACAGGGGGAATGGCTACACCTTC. The chain combines TRBV4-2 with TRBJ1-2, with 8 positions matching TRBD1. Germline lookup yields CDR1 LGHNA and CDR2 YNFKEQ. This CDR3 is built from 14 residues. Unmatched junction bases numbered 3, after V lost 0 bases and J lost 6 bases.